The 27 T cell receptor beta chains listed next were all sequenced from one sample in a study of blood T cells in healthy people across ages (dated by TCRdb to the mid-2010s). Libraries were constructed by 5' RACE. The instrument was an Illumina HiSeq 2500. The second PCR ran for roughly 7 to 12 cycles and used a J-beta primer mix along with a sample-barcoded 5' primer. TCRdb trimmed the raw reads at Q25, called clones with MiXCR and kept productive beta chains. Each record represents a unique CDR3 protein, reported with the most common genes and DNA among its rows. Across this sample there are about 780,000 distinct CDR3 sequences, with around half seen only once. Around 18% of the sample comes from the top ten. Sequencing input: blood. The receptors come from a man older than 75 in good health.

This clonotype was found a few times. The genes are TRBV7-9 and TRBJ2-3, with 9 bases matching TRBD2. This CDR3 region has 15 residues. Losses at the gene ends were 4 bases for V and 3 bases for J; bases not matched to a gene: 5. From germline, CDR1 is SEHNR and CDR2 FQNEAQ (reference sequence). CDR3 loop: CASSSNSGSTDTQYF. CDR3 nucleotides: TGTGCCAGCAGCTCCAATAGCGGGAGTACAGATACGCAGTATTTT.

The CDR3 DNA follows: TGTGCCAGCATACCCAAGGATCGGAGGACTAGCGTACTCACGGAGACCCAGTACTTC. This sequence encodes CASIPKDRRTSVLTETQYF. The rearrangement uses TRBV14 and TRBJ2-5; TRBD2 matches at 9 bases. The CDR3 contains 19 residues. CDR1 is SGHDN and CDR2 is FVKESK in the germline V gene. V trimming: 7 bases; J trimming: 5 bases; junction bases outside the gene matches: 23.

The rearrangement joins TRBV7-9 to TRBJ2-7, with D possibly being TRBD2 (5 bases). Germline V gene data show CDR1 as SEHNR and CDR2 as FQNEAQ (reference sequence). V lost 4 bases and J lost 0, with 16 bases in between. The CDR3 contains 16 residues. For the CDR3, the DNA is TGTGCCAGCAGCTACCCCCCCGGGGTCATCTCCTACGAGCAGTACTTC. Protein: CASSYPPGVISYEQYF.

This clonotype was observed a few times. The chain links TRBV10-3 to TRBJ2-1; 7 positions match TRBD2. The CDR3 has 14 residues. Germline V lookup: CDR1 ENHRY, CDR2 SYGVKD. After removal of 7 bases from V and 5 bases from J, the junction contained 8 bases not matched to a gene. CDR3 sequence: CAIKGLAANNEQFF. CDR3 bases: TGTGCCATCAAAGGGCTAGCGGCGAACAATGAGCAGTTCTTC.

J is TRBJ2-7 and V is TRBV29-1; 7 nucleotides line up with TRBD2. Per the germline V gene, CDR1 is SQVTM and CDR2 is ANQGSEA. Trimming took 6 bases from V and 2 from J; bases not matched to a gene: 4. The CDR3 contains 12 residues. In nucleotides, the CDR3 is TGCAGCGTCCGGGACTACCCCTACGAGCAGTACTTC. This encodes CSVRDYPYEQYF.

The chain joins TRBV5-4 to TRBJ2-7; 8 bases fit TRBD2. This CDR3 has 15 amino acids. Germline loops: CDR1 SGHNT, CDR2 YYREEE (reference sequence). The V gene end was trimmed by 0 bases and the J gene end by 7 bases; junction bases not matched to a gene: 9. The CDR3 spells CASSLEAGARNEQYF. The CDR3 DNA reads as TGTGCCAGCAGCTTGGAAGCGGGAGCGCGAAATGAGCAGTACTTC. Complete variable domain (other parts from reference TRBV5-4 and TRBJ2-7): ETGVTQSPTHLIKTRGQQVTLRCSSQSGHNTVSWYQQALGQGPQFIFQYYREEENGRGNFPPRFSGLQFPNYSSELNVNALELDDSALYLCASSLEAGARNEQYFGPGTRLTVT.

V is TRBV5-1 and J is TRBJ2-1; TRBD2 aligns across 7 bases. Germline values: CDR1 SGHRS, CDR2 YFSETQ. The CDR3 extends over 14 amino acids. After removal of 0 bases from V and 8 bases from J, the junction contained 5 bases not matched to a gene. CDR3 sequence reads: CASSLELAKDEQFF. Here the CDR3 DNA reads TGCGCCAGCAGCTTGGAACTAGCGAAGGATGAGCAGTTCTTC.

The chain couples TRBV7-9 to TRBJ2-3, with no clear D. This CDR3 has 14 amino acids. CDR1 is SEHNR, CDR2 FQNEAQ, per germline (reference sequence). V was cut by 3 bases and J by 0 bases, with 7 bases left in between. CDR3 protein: CASSFDASTDTQYF. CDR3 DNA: TGTGCCAGCAGCTTTGACGCTAGCACAGATACGCAGTATTTT.

The CDR3 region is CASSSLWSDTVGLAVDEQFF. CDR3 DNA: TGTGCCAGCAGCTCTTTGTGGTCTGACACCGTGGGACTTGCTGTCGATGAGCAGTTCTTC. The genes are TRBV7-2 and TRBJ2-1; D is perhaps TRBD2 (6 bases). The CDR3 covers 20 residues. Per germline, CDR1 SGHTA and CDR2 FQGNSA. The V end lost 4 bases, the J end lost 8 bases, and 33 bases lay between the germline ends.

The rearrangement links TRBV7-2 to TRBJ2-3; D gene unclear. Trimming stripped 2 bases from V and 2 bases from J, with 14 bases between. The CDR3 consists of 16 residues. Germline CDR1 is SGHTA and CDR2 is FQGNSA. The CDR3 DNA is TGTGCCAGCAGCTTAAGTACGACCGATACCACAGATACGCAGTATTTT. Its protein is CASSLSTTDTTDTQYF.

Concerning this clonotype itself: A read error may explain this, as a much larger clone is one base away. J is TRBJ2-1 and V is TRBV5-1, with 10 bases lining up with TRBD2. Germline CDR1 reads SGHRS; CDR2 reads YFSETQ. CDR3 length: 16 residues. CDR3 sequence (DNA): TGCGCCAGCAGCTTCCCTAGCGGGGGTACCTACAATGGGCAGTTCTTC. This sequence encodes CASSFPSGGTYNGQFF.

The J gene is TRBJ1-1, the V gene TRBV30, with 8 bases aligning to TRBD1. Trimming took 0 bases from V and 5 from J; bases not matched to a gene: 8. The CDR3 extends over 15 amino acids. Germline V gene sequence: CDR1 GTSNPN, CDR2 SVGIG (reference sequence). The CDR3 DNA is TGTGCCTGGAGTGTTATCGGAACAGGGGGGACTGAAGCTTTCTTT. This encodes CAWSVIGTGGTEAFF.

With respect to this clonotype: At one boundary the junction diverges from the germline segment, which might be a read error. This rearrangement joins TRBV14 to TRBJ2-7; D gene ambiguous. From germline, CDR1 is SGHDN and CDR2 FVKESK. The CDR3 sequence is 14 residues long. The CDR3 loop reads CAGSQCGLTREQYF. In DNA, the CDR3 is TGTGCCGGCAGTCAATGCGGCCTGACGAGGGAGCAGTACTTC. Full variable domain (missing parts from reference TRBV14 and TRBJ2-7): EAGVTQFPSHSVIEKGQTVTLRCDPISGHDNLYWYRRVMGKEIKFLLHFVKESKQDESGMPNNRFLAERTGGTYSTLKVQPAELEDSGVYFCAGSQCGLTREQYFGPGTRLTVT.

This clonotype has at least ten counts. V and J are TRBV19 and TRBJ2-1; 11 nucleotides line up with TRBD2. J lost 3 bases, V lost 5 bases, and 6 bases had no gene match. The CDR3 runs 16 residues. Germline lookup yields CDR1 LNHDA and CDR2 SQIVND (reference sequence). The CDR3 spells CASSVLAGGGYNEQFF. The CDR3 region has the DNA TGTGCCAGTAGTGTGTTAGCGGGAGGGGGCTACAATGAGCAGTTCTTC.

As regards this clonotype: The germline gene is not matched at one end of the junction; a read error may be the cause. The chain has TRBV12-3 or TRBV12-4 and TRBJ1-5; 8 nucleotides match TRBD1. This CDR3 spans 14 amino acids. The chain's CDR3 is CASSLGQGKQPQHF. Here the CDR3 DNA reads TGCGCCAGCAGTCTCGGACAGGGAAAGCAGCCCCAGCATTTT.

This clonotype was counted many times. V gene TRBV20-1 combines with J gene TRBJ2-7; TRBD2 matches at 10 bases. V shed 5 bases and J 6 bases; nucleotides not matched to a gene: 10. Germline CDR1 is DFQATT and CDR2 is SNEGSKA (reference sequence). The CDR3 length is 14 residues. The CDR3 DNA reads TGCAGTGCTCCGGGGCCTAGCGGGAGCGCCGAGCAGTACTTC. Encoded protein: CSAPGPSGSAEQYF.

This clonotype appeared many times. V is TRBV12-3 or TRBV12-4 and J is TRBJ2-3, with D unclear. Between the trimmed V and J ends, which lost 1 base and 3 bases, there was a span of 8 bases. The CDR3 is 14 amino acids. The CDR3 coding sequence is TGTGCCAGCAGTTTAGTTACAGTTACAGATACGCAGTATTTT. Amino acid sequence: CASSLVTVTDTQYF.

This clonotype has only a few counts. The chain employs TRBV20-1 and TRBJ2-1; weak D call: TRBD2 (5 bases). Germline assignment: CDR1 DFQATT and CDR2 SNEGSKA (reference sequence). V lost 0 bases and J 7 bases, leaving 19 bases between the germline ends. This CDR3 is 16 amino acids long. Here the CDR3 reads CSARDTQRRSMNEQFF. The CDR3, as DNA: TGCAGTGCTAGAGATACCCAAAGGAGGTCCATGAATGAGCAGTTCTTC.

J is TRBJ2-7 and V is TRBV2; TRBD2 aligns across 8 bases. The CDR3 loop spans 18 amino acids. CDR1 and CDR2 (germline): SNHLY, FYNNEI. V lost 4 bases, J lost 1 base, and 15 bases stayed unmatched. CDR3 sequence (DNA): TGTGCCAGCAGTGTGACAGAATCAGGACTAGCTGTTTCCTACGAGCAGTACTTC. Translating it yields CASSVTESGLAVSYEQYF.

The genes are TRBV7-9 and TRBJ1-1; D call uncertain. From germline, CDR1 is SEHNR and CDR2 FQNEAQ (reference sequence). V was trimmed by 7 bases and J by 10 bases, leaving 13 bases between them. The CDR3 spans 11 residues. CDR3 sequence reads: CASTTGVGAFF. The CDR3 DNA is TGTGCCAGCACCACTGGAGTGGGAGCTTTCTTT.

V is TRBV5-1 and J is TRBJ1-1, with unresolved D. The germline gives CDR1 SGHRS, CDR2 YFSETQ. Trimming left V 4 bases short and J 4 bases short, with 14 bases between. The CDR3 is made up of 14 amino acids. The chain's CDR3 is CASSAIDGSTEAFF. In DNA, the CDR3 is TGCGCCAGCAGCGCTATTGATGGAAGCACTGAAGCTTTCTTT.

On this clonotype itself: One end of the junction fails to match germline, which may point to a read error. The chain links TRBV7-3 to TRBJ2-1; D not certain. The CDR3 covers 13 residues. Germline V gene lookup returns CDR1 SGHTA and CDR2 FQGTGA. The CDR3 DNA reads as TGTGCCGGCAGCGAGCTGCCCTACAATGAGAAGTTCTTC. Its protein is CAGSELPYNEKFF.

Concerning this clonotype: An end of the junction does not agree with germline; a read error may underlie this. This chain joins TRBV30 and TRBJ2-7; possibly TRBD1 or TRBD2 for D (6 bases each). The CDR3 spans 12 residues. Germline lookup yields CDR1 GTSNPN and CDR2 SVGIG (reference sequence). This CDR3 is CAWRGGGYEQYF. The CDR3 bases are TGCGCCTGGCGAGGGGGAGGCTACGAGCAGTACTTC. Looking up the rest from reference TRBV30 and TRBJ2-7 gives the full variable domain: SQTIHQWPATLVQPVGSPLSLECTVEGTSNPNLYWYRQAAGRGLQLLFYSVGIGQISSEVPQNLSASRPQDRQFILSSKKLLLSDSGFYLCAWRGGGYEQYFGPGTRLTVT.

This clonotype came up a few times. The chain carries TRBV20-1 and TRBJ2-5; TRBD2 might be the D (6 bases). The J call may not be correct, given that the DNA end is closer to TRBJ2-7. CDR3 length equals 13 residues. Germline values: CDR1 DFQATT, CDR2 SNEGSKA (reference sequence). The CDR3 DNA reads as TGCAGTGCTAGATCAGGCGGGGATCGCGAGCAGTACTTC. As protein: CSARSGGDREQYF.

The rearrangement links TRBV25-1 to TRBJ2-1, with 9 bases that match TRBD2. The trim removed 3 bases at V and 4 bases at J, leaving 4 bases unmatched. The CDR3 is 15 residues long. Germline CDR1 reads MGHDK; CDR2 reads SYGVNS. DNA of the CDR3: TGTGCCAGCAGTGATGGTAGCGGGGGATACAATGAGCAGTTCTTC. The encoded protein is CASSDGSGGYNEQFF.

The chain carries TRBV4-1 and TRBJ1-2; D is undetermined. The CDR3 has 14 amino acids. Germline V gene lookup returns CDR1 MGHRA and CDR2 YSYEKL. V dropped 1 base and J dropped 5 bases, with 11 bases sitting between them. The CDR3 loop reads CASSQVTAHYGYTF. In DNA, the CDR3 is TGCGCCAGCAGCCAAGTAACGGCCCATTATGGCTACACCTTC.

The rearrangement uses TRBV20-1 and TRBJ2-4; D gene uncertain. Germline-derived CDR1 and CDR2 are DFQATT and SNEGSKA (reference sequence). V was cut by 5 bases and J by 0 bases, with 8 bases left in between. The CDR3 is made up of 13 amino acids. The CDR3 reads CSALRVAKNIQYF. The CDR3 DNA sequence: TGCAGTGCTCTTAGGGTAGCCAAAAACATTCAGTACTTC.